The clone carrying this TCR beta chain was seen once. Libraries were prepared by immunoSEQ multiplex PCR; TCRdb keeps only in-frame clonotypes and omits some of them. This sample has some 160,000 clones, with approximately 84% found just once. The source of the sample is a study of blood T cell repertoires in COVID-19. Trimming removed 4 bases at V and 4 bases at J, with 12 bases between. The CDR3 covers 14 residues. Germline loops: CDR1 SGHNT, CDR2 YYREEE (reference sequence). Sequences were obtained from peripheral blood. The clonotype was recovered from a woman at least 80 years old with COVID-19, enrolled during active disease. The gene calls are TRBV5-4 and TRBJ2-1; D is perhaps TRBD2 (6 bases). For the CDR3, the DNA is TGTGCCAGCAGCAGTAGCGGCTCTTACAATGAGCAGTTCTTC. This translates into CASSSSGSYNEQFF.